These 3 T cell receptor beta chains originate from one sample sequenced in a study of blood T cell repertoires in COVID-19. The assay was immunoSEQ multiplex PCR, and TCRdb's table has in-frame clones only and misses some. The sample contains roughly 180,000 clones, roughly nine tenths of which appear only once. The sequencing sample was made of peripheral blood. These receptors all stem from a man in his 70s with active or convalescent COVID-19.

The chain combines TRBV3-1 (or the pseudogene TRBV3-2) with TRBJ1-4; 9 positions match TRBD1. The CDR3 loop spans 16 amino acids. V shed 0 bases, J shed 5 bases, and the junction held 4 bases outside the gene matches. Germline V CDR1 and CDR2: LGHDT, YNNKEL (reference sequence). The CDR3 DNA reads TGTGCCAGCAGCCAAGATCTCGGGACAGGGAATGAAAAACTGTTTTTT. This encodes CASSQDLGTGNEKLFF.

The chain combines TRBV2 with TRBJ1-1; 12 bases are a match to TRBD1. The length of the CDR3 is 15 residues. The ends lost 9 bases at V and 4 bases at J; junction bases unmatched: 9. Per germline, CDR1 SNHLY and CDR2 FYNNEI. Here the CDR3 reads CARSGTGGSGTEAFF. CDR3 DNA: TGTGCCAGATCCGGGACAGGGGGCTCGGGCACTGAAGCTTTCTTT.

J is TRBJ2-3 and V is TRBV18; 12 bases fit TRBD2. After removal of 2 bases from V and 0 bases from J, the junction contained 6 bases not matched to a gene. The CDR3 spans 18 residues. Germline V gives CDR1 KGHSH, CDR2 LQKENI. The chain's CDR3 is CASSPLSTSGGSTDTQYF. CDR3 in DNA: TGTGCCAGCTCACCATTATCGACTAGCGGGGGCAGCACAGATACGCAGTATTTT.